Below are 12 T cell receptor beta chains sequenced from a single sample in a study of regulatory T cells in long-lasting Graves disease. The time point denotes: newly diagnosed GD, antithyroid drugs for less than 3 months. Extracted PBMC RNA gave rise to the TCR library. Both iRepertoire HTBI primers and Arm-PCR of CDR3 regions were used to build the TCR beta libraries. TCRdb passed the multiplex PCR reads through MiXCR, listing each CDR3 protein once. The repertoire has some 400,000 distinct CDR3 sequences, approximately 15% of them found once; the top ten carry over 15%. The sample was also reused in another study, on T cells in Graves' hyperthyroidism and ophthalmopathy.

The material was peripheral blood mononuclear cells (PBMCs), obtained at new diagnosis, from a patient treated with antithyroid drugs. The receptors derive from a woman aged 30 to 39 with Graves disease.

The sample holds many counts of this clonotype. This chain links TRBV11-2 with TRBJ2-4; 9 bases line up with TRBD2. J was trimmed by 6 bases and V by 6 bases; bases with no gene match: 9. CDR1 SGHAT and CDR2 FQNNGV come from the germline V gene. The CDR3 loop spans 15 amino acids. The CDR3 spells CASRGASGIGNIQYF. CDR3 bases: TGTGCCAGCAGGGGGGCTAGCGGGATCGGAAACATTCAGTACTTC.

This clonotype was picked up many times. The genes are TRBV13 and TRBJ2-1; perhaps TRBD2 as D (5 bases). The germline V gene encodes CDR1 PRHDT and CDR2 FYEKMQ (reference sequence). This CDR3 contains 18 residues. V was clipped by 4 bases and J by 2 bases, with 21 bases between them. CDR3 sequence: CASSSPSGVASTYNEQFF. DNA of the CDR3: TGTGCCAGCAGCTCCCCGTCCGGAGTAGCGAGTACCTACAATGAGCAGTTCTTC.

This clonotype was detected many times. This chain connects TRBV27 to TRBJ1-5; the D is unclear. CDR3 length: 13 residues. Germline CDR1 reads MNHEY; CDR2 reads SMNVEV (reference sequence). The V end was cut by 6 bases, the J end by 2 bases, with 8 bases between. The CDR3 reads CASSFRGNQPQHF. DNA for the CDR3: TGTGCCAGCAGCTTTCGTGGCAATCAGCCCCAGCATTTT.

This chain uses TRBV27 with TRBJ1-5; no clear D gene. Deletions cut 4 bases from V and 0 bases from J, with 13 bases between. Per the germline V gene, CDR1 is MNHEY and CDR2 is SMNVEV (reference sequence). This CDR3 has 16 residues. CDR3 DNA sequence: TGTGCCAGCAGTTCCCGGACTCAAAATAGCAATCAGCCCCAGCATTTT. Translated, it gives CASSSRTQNSNQPQHF.

This clonotype was counted many times. The CDR3 region is CSARDYGGTSTDTQYF. The CDR3 nucleotides read TGCAGTGCTAGAGATTATGGCGGGACATCCACAGATACGCAGTATTTT. The genes are TRBV20-1 and TRBJ2-3; either TRBD1 or TRBD2 may supply D (6 bases each). CDR3 size: 16 residues. The germline V gene has CDR1 DFQATT and CDR2 SNEGSKA (reference sequence). The ends were cut back, 0 bases at V and 2 bases at J, with 15 bases in the middle.

This clonotype was detected a few times. The chain carries TRBV6-5 and TRBJ1-5, with a tentative D call TRBD1 (5 bases). Trimming left V 4 bases short and J 0 bases short, with 16 bases between. Germline values: CDR1 MNHEY, CDR2 SVGAGI. The CDR3 contains 17 residues. The CDR3 DNA follows: TGTGCCAGCAGTTCCCGTGGCAGGGAATATAGCAATCAGCCCCAGCATTTT. Its protein product is CASSSRGREYSNQPQHF.

The chain joins TRBV5-1 to TRBJ2-5, with 8 nucleotides matching TRBD2. This CDR3 contains 15 residues. V gave up 0 bases and J gave up 4 bases; unmatched junction bases: 5. CDR1 is SGHRS and CDR2 is YFSETQ in the germline V gene. CDR3 amino acids: CASSLGGLGRETQYF. DNA for the CDR3: TGCGCCAGCAGCTTGGGGGGACTAGGAAGAGAGACCCAGTACTTC.

There are a few counts of this clonotype. V and J are TRBV20-1 and TRBJ2-7; D could derive from TRBD1 or TRBD2 (5 bases each). Per the germline V gene, CDR1 is DFQATT and CDR2 is SNEGSKA (reference sequence). V was shortened by 0 bases and J by 6 bases, with 18 bases between the two germline ends. This CDR3 has 15 residues. The CDR3 protein is CSARDLTGDDREQYF. CDR3 coding DNA: TGCAGTGCTAGAGATTTGACTGGGGACGATCGCGAGCAGTACTTC.

The sample holds many counts of this clonotype. Germline is not matched at one junction end, which may reflect a read error. This chain uses TRBV20-1 with TRBJ2-7; 14 positions agree with TRBD2. This CDR3 has 14 amino acids. Germline V gives CDR1 DFQATT, CDR2 SNEGSKA (reference sequence). The CDR3 is CSAPQPGLAGVPLF. CDR3 DNA: TGCAGTGCTCCCCAACCGGGACTAGCGGGAGTTCCCCTCTTC.

This clonotype has at least ten counts. This chain uses TRBV12-3 or TRBV12-4 with TRBJ1-2; 8 nucleotides line up with TRBD1. V trimming: 6 bases; J trimming: 5 bases; junction bases outside the gene matches: 8. The CDR3 has 14 amino acids. In DNA, the CDR3 is TGTGCCAGCAGCTATAGGACAGGGAGGTATGGCTACACCTTC. It translates to CASSYRTGRYGYTF.

The V and J genes are TRBV18 and TRBJ2-6; D tentatively reads TRBD1 or TRBD2 (5 bases each). Germline V CDR1 and CDR2: KGHSH, LQKENI. V dropped 2 bases and J dropped 3 bases, with 11 bases sitting between them. The CDR3 runs 16 residues. CDR3 sequence reads: CASSPVWGSGANVLTF. In DNA, the CDR3 is TGTGCCAGCTCACCAGTCTGGGGGAGTGGGGCCAACGTCCTGACTTTC.

The rearrangement uses TRBV29-1 and TRBJ2-3, with a possible D match to TRBD1 (6 bases). Germline V CDR1 and CDR2: SQVTM, ANQGSEA. Deletions cut 5 bases from V and 1 base from J, with 13 bases between. The CDR3 spans 14 residues. CDR3 amino acids: CSVYRELRTDTQYF. As DNA, the CDR3 is TGCAGCGTTTACAGGGAACTCCGCACAGATACGCAGTATTTT.